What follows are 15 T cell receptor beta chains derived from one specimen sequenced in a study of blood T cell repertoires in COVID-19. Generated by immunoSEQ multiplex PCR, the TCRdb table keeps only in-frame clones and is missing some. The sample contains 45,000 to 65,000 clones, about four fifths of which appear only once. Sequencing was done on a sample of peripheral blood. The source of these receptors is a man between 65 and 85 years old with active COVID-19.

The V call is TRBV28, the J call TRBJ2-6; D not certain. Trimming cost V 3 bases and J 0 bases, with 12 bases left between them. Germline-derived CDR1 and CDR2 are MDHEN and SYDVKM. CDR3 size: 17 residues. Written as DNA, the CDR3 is TGTGCCAGCAGTTTCGCCGGTGATCCCTCTGGGGCCAACGTCCTGACTTTC. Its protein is CASSFAGDPSGANVLTF.

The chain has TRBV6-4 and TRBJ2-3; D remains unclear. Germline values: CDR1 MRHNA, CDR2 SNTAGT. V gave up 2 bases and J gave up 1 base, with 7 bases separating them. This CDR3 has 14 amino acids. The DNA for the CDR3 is TGTGCCAGCAGTGACCGGAGCGGCACAGATACGCAGTATTTT. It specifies CASSDRSGTDTQYF.

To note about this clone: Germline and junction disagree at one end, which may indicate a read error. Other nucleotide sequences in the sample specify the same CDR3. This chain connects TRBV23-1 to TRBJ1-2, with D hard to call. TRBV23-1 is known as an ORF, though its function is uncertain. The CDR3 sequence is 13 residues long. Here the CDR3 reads CASSPAWSYGYTF. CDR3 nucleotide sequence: TGTGCCAGCAGTCCCGCTTGGAGCTATGGCTACACCTTC.

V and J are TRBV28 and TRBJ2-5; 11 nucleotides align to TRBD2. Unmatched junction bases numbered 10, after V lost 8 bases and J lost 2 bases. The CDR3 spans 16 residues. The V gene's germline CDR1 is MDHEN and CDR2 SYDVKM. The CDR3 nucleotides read TGTGCCAGCTGCCGAGGGAGACTAGCGGGGCAAGAGACCCAGTACTTC. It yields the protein CASCRGRLAGQETQYF.

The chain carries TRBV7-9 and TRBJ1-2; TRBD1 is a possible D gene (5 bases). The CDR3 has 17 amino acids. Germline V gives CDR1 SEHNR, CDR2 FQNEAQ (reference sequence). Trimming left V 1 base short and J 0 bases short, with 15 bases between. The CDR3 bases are TGTGCCAGCAGCTTAGATCCCGGCAGGGAGGCTAACTATGGCTACACCTTC. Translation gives CASSLDPGREANYGYTF. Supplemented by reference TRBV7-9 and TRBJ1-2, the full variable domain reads DTGVSQNPRHKITKRGQNVTFRCDPISEHNRLYWYRQTLGQGPEFLTYFQNEAQLEKSRLLSDRFSAERPKGSFSTLEIQRTEQGDSAMYLCASSLDPGREANYGYTFGSGTRLTVV.

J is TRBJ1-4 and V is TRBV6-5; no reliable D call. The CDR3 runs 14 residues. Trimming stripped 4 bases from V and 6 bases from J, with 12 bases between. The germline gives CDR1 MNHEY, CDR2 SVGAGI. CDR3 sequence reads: CASSSSGSHEKLFF. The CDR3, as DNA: TGTGCCAGCAGTTCCTCGGGGAGCCATGAAAAACTGTTTTTT.

CDR3 sequence (DNA): TGTGCCAGCAGTGAGGGCCATATCATGAACACTGAAGCTTTCTTT. This sequence encodes CASSEGHIMNTEAFF. The rearrangement links TRBV2 to TRBJ1-1, with D unresolved. Trimming cost V 3 bases and J 0 bases, with 11 bases left between them. This CDR3 contains 15 residues. Looked up from germline, CDR1 is SNHLY and CDR2 is FYNNEI.

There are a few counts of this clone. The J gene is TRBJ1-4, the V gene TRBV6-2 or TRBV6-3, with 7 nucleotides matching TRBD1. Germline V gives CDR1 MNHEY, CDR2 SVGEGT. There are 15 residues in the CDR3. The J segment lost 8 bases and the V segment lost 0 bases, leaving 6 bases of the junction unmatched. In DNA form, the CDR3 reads TGTGCCAGCAGTTACTCGTCGAGGGGGCGGGAAAAACTGTTTTTT. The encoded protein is CASSYSSRGREKLFF.

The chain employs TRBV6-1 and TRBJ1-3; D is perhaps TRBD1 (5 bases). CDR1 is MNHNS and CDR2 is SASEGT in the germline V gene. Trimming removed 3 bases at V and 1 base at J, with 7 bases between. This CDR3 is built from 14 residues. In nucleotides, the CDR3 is TGTGCCAGCAGTGAGGCAGGGTCTGGAAACACCATATATTTT. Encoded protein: CASSEAGSGNTIYF.

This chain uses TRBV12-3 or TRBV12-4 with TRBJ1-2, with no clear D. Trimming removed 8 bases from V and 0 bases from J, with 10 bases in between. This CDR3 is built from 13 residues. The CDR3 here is CASSSPANYGYTF. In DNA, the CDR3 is TGTGCCAGCTCTTCTCCGGCTAACTATGGCTACACCTTC.

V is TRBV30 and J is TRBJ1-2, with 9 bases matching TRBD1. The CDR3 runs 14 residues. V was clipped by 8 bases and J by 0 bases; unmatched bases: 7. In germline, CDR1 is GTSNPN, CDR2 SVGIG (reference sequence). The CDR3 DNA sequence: TGTGCCCGGTTAGACAGGGGGACTAACTATGGCTACACCTTC. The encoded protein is CARLDRGTNYGYTF.

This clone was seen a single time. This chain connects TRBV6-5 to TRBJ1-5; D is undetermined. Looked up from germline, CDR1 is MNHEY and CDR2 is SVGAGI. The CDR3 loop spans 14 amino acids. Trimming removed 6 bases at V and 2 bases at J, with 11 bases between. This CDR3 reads CASRKSDRNQPQHF. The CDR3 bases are TGTGCCAGCAGAAAGAGCGACCGCAATCAGCCCCAGCATTTT.

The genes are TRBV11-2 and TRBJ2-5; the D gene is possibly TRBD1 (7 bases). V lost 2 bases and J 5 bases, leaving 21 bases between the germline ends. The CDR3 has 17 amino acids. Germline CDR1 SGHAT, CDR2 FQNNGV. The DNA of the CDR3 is TGTGCCAGCAGCTTATTAGGGGGCCGGAGGGGATGGGAGACCCAGTACTTC. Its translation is CASSLLGGRRGWETQYF.

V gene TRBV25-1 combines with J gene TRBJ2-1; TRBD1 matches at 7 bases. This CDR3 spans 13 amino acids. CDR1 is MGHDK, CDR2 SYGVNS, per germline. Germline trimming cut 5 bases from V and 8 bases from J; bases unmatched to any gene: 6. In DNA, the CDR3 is TGTGCCAGCAGTCCCGAGGGGGCCGATGAGCAGTTCTTC. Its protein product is CASSPEGADEQFF.

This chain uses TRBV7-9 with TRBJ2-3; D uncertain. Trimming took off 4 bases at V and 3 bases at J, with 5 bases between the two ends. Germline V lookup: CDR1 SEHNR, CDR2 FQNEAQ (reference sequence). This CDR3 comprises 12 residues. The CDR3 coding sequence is TGTGCCAGCAGCTCCTATACAGATACGCAGTATTTT. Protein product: CASSSYTDTQYF.